This TCR beta chain comes out of a study of T cell responses to AZD1222 COVID-19 vaccine. Study findings and constraints: Donors skewed white British and female; clonal diversity was possibly underestimated. Following two doses of AZD1222, Spike-specific TCR breadth and depth rose.

In germline, CDR1 is MDHEN, CDR2 SYDVKM. The CDR3 consists of 15 residues. With V trimmed by 6 bases and J by 1 base, 8 bases remained unmatched. The repertoire was sequenced with immunoSEQ multiplex PCR; TCRdb's copy has only in-frame clones and lacks some. The sample lists approximately 150,000 clones; more than 80% were seen once. Comment on this clone: What it recognizes is unknown.

The V gene is TRBV28, the J gene TRBJ1-1; 7 nucleotides match TRBD1. The receptor was derived from an adult in good health. Material: peripheral blood, obtained on day 0 of AZD1222 vaccination. The DNA of the CDR3 is TGTGCCAGCAGCCCGACAGGGATTTGGAACACTGAAGCTTTCTTT. It specifies CASSPTGIWNTEAFF.